This T cell receptor beta chain came from a study of T cells after yellow fever vaccination. About the research overall: Where fractions had low cell numbers, libraries were prepared from them with the SMART-Seq v4 Ultra Low Input RNA kit. Points from the study as a whole: Shared CD4/CD8 clonotypes were a small share, likely from convergent recombination. It was a weaker secondary response, yet one that peaked faster, at day 5 versus 15.

With regard to this clonotype: Its antigen is unknown.

From the 5' RACE reads, TCRdb called clonotypes with MiXCR, one entry per CDR3 protein. The sample lists 300,000 or so distinct CDR3 sequences; roughly 8% were seen once. The CDR3 contains 14 residues. V shed 5 bases and J shed 4 bases, with 14 bases lying between them. The TCR originated in a man between 18 and 35 years old who received the YFV17D yellow fever vaccine. The sample in question was PBMCs, obtained roughly 47 days after the first yellow fever vaccination. The V and J genes are TRBV12-3 or TRBV12-4 and TRBJ2-5, with a possible D match to TRBD1 (6 bases). CDR3 region: CASSHTGITETQYF. As DNA, the CDR3 is TGTGCCAGCAGTCATACAGGGATAACAGAGACCCAGTACTTC.